This T cell receptor (beta chain) appears in the sequencing data of a study of beta chain features in type 1 diabetes. Study-level information: In all, around 99 million sorted cells from all samples were analyzed. General observations from the study: Shorter TCRB CDR3s, moderately but significantly so, marked every one of the four CD4+ subsets in Type 1 diabetes patients. For TCRB rearrangement, an influence of HLA type remained unresolved here.

The germline gives CDR1 SGHRS, CDR2 YFSETQ. This CDR3 region has 13 residues. CD4+ naive, central memory, regulatory and stem cell-like memory cells were sorted via CD45RO/CCR7/CD25/CD127/CD95/CD27. Sorted populations were all over 98% pure. Concerning this clone itself: What it binds is unknown. A junction end diverges from the germline sequence, so it may reflect a read error.

cDNA synthesis used the whole RNA isolate, giving expressed TCRB sequences. This table comes from immunoSEQ multiplex PCR, and its TCRdb copy is limited to in-frame clones, with some not included. This table has hundreds of thousands of clones, roughly 13% appearing once. This chain links TRBV5-1 with TRBJ2-7; 7 bases are shared with TRBD2. This clonotype originated in a man aged 18 to 29 with type 1 diabetes. Material for sequencing was naive CD4+ T cells from blood. CDR3 protein: CASSWERLAEEYF. Written as DNA, the CDR3 is TGCGCCAGCAGCTGGGAAAGACTAGCCGAGGAGTACTTC.